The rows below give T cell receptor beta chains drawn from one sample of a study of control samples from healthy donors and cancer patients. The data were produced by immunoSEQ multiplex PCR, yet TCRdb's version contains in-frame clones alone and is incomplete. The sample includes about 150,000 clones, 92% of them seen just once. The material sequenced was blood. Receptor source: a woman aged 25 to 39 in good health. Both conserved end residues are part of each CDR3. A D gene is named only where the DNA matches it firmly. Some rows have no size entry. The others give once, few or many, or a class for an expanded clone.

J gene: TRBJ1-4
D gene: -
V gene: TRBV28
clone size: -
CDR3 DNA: TGTGCCAGCAGTACTCGCCTTTTCCCTAATGAAAAACTGTTTTTT
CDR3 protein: CASSTRLFPNEKLFF

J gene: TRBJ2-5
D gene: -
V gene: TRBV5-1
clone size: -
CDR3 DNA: TGCGCCAGCACCCTGGGCTCACAAGAGACCCAGTACTTC
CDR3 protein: CASTLGSQETQYF

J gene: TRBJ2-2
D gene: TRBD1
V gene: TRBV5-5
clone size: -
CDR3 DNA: TGTGCCAGCAGCTTGGCGGTTGGGACAGGGGGTTTCACCGGGGAGCTGTTTTTT
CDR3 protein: CASSLAVGTGGFTGELFF

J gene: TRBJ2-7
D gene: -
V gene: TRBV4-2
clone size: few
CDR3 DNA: TGTGCCAGCAGCCAAGATCTGGGCCACTCCTACGAGCAGTACTTC
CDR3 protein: CASSQDLGHSYEQYF

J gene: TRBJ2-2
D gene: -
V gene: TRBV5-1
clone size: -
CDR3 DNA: TGCGCCAGCAGCCCCCTCCCTGCCTCGGAGGGTACCGGGGAGCTGTTTTTT
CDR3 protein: CASSPLPASEGTGELFF

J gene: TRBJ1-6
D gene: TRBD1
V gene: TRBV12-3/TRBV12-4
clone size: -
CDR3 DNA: TGTGCCAGCAGTGGACAGGGTGAGAGGTCCCTCCACTTT
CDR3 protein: CASSGQGERSLHF

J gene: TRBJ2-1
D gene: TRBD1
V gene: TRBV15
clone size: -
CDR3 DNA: TGTGCCACCAGCAGGCCGGGACAGTCCTACAATGAGCAGTTCTTC
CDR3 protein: CATSRPGQSYNEQFF

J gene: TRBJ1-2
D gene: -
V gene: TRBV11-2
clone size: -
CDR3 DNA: TGTGCCAGCAGCTTAGATGGGACGCCTAACTATGGCTACACCTTC
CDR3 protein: CASSLDGTPNYGYTF

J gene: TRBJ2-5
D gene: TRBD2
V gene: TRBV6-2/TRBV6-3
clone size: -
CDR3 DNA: TGTGCCAGCAGTTATGAGGGTAGCGGGTCACAAGAGACCCAGTACTTC
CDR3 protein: CASSYEGSGSQETQYF

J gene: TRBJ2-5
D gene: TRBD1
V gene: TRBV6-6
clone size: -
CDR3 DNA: TGTGCCAGCAGTCACGCCTATTCAACAGGGGTCGACGGAGAGACCCAGTACTTC
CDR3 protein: CASSHAYSTGVDGETQYF

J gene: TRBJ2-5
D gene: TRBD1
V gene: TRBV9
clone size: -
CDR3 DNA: TGTGCCTCCACATCGGGACAGGGGTTCGAGACCCAGTACTTC
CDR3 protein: CASTSGQGFETQYF

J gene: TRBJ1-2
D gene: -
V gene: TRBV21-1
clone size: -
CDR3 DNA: TGTGCCAGCAGCAAAGTCCAACCGGGAAGGGATTATGGCTACACCTTC
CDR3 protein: CASSKVQPGRDYGYTF

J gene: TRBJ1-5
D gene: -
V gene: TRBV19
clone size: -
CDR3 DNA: TGTGCCAGTAGTTGGGTAGGGCTTAGCAATCAGCCCCAGCATTTT
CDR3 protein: CASSWVGLSNQPQHF

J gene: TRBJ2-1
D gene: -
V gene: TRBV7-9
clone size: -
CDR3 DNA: TGTGCCAGCAGCCACCCTACTGGCGGGGTGACCCGGCCCTACAATGAGCAGTTCTTC
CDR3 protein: CASSHPTGGVTRPYNEQFF

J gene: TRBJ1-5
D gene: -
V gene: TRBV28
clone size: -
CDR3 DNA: TGTGCCAGCAGTCACAAGATAGGCAATCAGCCCCAGCATTTT
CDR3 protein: CASSHKIGNQPQHF

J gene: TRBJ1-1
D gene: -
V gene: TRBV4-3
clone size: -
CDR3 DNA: TGCGCCAGCAGGCGGGGGTTAGAGAACACTGAAGCTTTCTTT
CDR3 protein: CASRRGLENTEAFF

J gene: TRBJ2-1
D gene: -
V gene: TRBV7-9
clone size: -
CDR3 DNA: TGTGCCAGCAGCTTCCGGGGCTCCTACAATGAGCAGTTCTTC
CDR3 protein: CASSFRGSYNEQFF

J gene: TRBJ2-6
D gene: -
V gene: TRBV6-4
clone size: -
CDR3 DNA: TGTGCCAGCAGTGACTCGGCGGGGTCTGGGGCCAACGTCCTGACTTTC
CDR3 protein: CASSDSAGSGANVLTF

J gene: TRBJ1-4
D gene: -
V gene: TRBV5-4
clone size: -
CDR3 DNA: TGTGCCAGCAGCAAACAGGGCACTAATGAAAAACTGTTTTTT
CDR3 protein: CASSKQGTNEKLFF

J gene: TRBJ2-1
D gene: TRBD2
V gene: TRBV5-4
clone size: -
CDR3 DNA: TGTGCCAGCAGCTTACTAGCGAATGAGCAGTTCTTC
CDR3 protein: CASSLLANEQFF

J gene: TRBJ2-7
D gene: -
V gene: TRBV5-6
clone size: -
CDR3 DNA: TGTGCCAGCAGCTTGGGCGGGATAAGTTACGAGCAGTACTTC
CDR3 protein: CASSLGGISYEQYF

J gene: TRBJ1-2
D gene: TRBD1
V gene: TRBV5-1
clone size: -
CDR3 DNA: TGCGCCAGCAGCACCTTGACAGGGGCTTATGAAGGCTACACCTTC
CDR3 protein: CASSTLTGAYEGYTF

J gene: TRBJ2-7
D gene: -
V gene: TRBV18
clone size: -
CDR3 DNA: TGTGCCAGCTCACCGCTTTGGGGAGGAGGCTACTACGAGCAGTACTTC
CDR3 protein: CASSPLWGGGYYEQYF

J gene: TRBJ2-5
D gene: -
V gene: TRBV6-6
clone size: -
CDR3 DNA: TGTGCCAGCAGTTCACGACGGGAAGAGACCCAGTACTTC
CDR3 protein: CASSSRREETQYF

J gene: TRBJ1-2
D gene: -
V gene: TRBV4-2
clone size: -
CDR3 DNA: TGTGCCAGCAGCCAAGACCCGTCTGGCTACACCTTC
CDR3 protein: CASSQDPSGYTF

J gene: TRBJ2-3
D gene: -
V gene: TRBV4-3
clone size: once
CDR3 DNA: TGCGCCAGCAGCCAAGAGTTCCTTCTGGGAGATACGCAGTATTTT
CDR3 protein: CASSQEFLLGDTQYF

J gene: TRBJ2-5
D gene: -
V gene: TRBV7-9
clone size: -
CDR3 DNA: TGTGCCAGCAGCCCCGGGGGACAGTACCAAGAGACCCAGTACTTC
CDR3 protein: CASSPGGQYQETQYF

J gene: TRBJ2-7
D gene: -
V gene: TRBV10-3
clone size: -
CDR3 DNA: TGTGCCATCGGGGCCCCCACGGGCTCCTACGAGCAGTACTTC
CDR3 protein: CAIGAPTGSYEQYF

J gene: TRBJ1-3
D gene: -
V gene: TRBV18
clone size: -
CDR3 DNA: TGTGCCAGCTCACAACGAGGGGAATCTGGAAACACCATATATTTT
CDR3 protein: CASSQRGESGNTIYF

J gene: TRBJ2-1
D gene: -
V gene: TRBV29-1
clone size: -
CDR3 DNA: TGCAGCGTTGAACAGTTTTCCTACAATGAGCAGTTCTTC
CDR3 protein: CSVEQFSYNEQFF

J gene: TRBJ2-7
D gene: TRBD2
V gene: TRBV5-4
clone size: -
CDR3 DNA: TGTGCCAGCAGCTTCTGGGGTATAGGGGCGGGAGCTCGTGAGCAGTACTTC
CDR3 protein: CASSFWGIGAGAREQYF

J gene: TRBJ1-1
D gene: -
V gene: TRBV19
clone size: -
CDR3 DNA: TGTGCCAGTAGGAGGGGAAACACTGAAGCTTTCTTT
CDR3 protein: CASRRGNTEAFF

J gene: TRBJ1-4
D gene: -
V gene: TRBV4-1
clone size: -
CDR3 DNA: TGCGCCAGCAGCCAAGTCGGACTTCAGCCAGAAAAACTGTTTTTT
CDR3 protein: CASSQVGLQPEKLFF

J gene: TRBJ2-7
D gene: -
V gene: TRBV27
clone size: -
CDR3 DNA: TGTGCCAGCAGTTCTCGAGGACGGGACGGATCCTACGAGCAGTACTTC
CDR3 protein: CASSSRGRDGSYEQYF

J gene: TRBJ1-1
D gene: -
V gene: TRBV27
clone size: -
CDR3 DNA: TGTGCCAGCAGTTTATCGCTCAGGAGGAACACTGAAGCTTTCTTT
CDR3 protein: CASSLSLRRNTEAFF

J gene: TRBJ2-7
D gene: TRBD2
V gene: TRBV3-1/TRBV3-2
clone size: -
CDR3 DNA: TGTGCCAGCAGCCAAGATATGGGCGGGAGGGCCTCCAATTACGAGCAGTACTTC
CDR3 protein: CASSQDMGGRASNYEQYF

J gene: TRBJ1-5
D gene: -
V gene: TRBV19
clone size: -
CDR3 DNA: TGTGCCAGTAGTATGACAGCGCATAGCAATCAGCCCCAGCATTTT
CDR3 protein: CASSMTAHSNQPQHF

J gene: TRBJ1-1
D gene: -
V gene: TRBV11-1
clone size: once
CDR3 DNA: TGTGCCAGCAGCGAACCGGGACAACCTTTGAACACTGAAGCTTTCTTT
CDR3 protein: CASSEPGQPLNTEAFF

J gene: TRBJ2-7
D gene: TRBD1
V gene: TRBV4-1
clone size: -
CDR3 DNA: TGCGCCAGCAGCCCAGTGGGACAGCGTAGCGAGCAGTACTTC
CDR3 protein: CASSPVGQRSEQYF

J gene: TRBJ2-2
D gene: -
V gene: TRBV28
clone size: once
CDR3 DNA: TGTGCCAGCAGATTGAGAGGCGGGGAGCTGTTTTTT
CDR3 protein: CASRLRGGELFF

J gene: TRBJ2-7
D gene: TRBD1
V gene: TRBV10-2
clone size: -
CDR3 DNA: TGCGCCAGCAGTGATAGGACAGGGGCAAACGAGCAGTACTTC
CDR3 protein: CASSDRTGANEQYF

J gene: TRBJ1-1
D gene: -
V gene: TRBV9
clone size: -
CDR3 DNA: TGTGCCAGCTCGGTACTAGACCTGGCTGGAGCTTTCTTT
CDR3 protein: CASSVLDLAGAFF

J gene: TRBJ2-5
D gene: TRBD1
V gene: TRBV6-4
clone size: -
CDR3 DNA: TGTGCCAGCAGTGAAGTTTTGGGACAGGCGGAAGAGACCCAGTACTTC
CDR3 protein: CASSEVLGQAEETQYF

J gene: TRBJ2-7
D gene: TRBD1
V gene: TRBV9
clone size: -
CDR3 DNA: TGTGCCAGCAGCGTTGGACAGGGGGCGAACGAGCAGTACTTC
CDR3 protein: CASSVGQGANEQYF

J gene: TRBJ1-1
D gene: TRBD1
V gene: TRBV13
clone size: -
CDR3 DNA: TGTGCCAGCAGTCCTCGAGAAAACAGGGGATCGGACACTGAAGCTTTCTTT
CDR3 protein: CASSPRENRGSDTEAFF